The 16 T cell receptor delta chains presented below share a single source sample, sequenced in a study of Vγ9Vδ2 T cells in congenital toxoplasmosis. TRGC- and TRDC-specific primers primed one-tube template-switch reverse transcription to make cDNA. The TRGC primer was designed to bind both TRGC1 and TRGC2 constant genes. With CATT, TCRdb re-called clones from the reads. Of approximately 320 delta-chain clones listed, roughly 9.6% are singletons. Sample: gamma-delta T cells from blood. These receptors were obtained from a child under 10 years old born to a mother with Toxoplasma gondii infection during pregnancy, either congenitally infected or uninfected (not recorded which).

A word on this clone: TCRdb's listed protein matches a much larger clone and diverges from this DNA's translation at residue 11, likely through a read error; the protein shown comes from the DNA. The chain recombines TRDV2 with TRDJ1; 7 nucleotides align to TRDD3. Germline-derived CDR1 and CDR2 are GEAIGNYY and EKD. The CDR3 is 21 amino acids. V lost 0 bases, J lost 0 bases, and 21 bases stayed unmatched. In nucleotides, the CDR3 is TGTGCCTGTGACACCTTCTTCCGACTGGGGTATACGCGGATGTACACCGATAAACTCATCTTT. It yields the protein CACDTFFRLGYTRMYTDKLIF.

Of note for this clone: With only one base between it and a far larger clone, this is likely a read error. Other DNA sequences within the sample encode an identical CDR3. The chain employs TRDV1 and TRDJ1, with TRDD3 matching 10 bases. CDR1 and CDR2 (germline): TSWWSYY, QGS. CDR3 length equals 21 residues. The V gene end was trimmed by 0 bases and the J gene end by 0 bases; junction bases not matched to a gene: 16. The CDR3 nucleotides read TGTGCTCTTGGGGAACTTACCCCTACTTGGGGGATACCCCCATACACCGATAAACTCATCTTT. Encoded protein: CALGELTPTWGIPPYTDKLIF.

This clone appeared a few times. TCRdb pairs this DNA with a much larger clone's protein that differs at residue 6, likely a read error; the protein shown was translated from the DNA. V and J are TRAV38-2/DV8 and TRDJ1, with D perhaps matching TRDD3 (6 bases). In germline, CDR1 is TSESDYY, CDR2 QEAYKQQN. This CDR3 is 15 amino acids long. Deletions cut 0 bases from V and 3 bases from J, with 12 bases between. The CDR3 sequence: CAYRSARDKSDKLIF. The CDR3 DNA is TGTGCTTATAGGAGCGCGCGGGATAAATCCGATAAACTCATCTTT.

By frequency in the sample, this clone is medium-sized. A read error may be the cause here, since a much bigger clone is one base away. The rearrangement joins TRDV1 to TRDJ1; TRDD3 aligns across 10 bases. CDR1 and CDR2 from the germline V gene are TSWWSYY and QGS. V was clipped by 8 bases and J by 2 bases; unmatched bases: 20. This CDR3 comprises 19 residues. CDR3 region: CALRGAFLPVLGDTDKLIF. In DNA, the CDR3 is TGTGCTCTTAGGGGGGCCTTCCTTCCTGTACTGGGGGATACCGATAAACTCATCTTT.

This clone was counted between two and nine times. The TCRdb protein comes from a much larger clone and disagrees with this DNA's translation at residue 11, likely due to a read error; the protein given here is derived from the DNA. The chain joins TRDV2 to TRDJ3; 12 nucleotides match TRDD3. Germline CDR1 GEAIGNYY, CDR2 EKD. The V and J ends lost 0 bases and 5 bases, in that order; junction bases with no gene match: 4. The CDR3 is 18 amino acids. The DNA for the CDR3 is TGTGCCTGTGACACCGCTGGGGGATACGCCCGGGACACCCGACAGATGTTTTTC. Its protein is CACDTAGGYARDTRQMFF.

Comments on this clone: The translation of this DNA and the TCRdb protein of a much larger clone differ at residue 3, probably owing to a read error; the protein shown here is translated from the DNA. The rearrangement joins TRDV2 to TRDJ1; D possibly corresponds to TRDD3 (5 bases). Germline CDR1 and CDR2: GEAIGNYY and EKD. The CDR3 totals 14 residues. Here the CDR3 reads CAWDTGSYTDKLIF. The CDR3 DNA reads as TGTGCCTGGGACACGGGATCATACACCGATAAACTCATCTTT.

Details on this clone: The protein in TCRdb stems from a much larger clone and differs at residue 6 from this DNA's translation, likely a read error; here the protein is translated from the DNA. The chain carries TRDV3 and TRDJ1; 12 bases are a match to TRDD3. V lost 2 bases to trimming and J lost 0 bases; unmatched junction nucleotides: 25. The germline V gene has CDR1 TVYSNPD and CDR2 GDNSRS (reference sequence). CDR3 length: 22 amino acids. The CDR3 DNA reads TGTGCCTTTTCCCTCTTGACCTTCCTACGCGTACTGGGGGATACCTACACCGATAAACTCATCTTT. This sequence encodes CAFSLLTFLRVLGDTYTDKLIF.

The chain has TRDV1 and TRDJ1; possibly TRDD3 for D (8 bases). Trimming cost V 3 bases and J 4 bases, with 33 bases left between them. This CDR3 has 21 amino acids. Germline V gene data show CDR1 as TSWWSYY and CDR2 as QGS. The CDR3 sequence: CALGDTRQFLRDWGLGDKLIF. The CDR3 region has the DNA TGTGCTCTTGGGGACACACGCCAGTTCCTACGTGACTGGGGGCTCGGCGATAAACTCATCTTT.

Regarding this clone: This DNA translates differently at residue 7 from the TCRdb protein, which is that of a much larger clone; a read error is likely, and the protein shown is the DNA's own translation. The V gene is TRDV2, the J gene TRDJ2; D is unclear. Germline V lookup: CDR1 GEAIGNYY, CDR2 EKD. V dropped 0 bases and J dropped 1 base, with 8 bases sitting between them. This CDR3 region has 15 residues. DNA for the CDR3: TGTGCCTGTGACACCGTGAGGGATTTGACAGCACAACTCTTCTTT. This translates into CACDTVRDLTAQLFF.

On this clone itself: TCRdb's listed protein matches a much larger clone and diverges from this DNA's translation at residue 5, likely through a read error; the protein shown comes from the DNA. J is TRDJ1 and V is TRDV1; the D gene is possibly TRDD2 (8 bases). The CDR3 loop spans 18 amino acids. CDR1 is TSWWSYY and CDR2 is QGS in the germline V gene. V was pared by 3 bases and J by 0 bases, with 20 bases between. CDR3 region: CALGDLPTLLGYTDKLIF. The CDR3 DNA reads TGTGCTCTTGGGGATCTTCCTACGTTACTGGGGTACACCGATAAACTCATCTTT.

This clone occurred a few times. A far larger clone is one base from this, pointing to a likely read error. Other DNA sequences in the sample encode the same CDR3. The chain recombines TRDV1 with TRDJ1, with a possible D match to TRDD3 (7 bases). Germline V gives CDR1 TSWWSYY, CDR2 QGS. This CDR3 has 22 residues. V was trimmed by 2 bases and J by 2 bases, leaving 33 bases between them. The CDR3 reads CALGEVGFLGLGALGRTDKLIF. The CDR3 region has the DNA TGTGCTCTTGGGGAAGTGGGGTTCCTAGGCCTGGGGGCCCTCGGGAGGACCGATAAACTCATCTTT.

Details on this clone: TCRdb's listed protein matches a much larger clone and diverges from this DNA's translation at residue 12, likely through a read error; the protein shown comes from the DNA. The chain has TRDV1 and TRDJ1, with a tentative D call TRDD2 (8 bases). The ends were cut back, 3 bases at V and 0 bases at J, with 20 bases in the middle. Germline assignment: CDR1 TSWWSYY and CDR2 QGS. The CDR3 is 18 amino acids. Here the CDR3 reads CALGELPTLLGHTDKLIF. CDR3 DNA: TGTGCTCTTGGGGAGCTTCCTACGTTACTGGGGCACACCGATAAACTCATCTTT.

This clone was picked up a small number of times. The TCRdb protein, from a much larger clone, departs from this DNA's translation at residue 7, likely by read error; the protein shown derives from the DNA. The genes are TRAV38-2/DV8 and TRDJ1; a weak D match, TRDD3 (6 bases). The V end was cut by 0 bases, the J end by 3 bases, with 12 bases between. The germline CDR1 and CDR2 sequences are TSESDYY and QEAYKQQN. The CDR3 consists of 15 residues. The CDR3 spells CAYRSVWDKSDKLIF. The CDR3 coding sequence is TGTGCTTATAGGAGCGTGTGGGATAAATCCGATAAACTCATCTTT.

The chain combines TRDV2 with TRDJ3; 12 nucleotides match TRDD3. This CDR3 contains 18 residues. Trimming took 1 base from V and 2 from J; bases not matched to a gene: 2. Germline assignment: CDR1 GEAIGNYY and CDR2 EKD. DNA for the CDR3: TGTGCCTGTGACACGTACTGGGGGATACCCTGGGACACCCGACAGATGTTTTTC. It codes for CACDTYWGIPWDTRQMFF.

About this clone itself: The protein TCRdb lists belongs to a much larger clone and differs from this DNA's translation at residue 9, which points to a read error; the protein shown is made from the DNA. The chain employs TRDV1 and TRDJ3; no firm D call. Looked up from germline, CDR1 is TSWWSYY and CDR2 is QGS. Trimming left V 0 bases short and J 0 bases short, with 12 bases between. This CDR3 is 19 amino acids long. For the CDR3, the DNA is TGTGCTCTTGGGGAACTGTCCTCTATGCCCTCCTGGGACACCCGACAGATGTTTTTC. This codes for CALGELSSMPSWDTRQMFF.

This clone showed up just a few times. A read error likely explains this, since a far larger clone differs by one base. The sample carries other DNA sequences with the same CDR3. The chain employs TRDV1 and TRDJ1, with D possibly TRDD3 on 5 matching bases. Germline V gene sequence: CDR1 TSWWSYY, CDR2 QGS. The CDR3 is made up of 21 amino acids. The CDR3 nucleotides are TGTGCTCTCGGGGCATCCTTTCCGATACCACCATGGAAGCCTTACACCGATAAACTCATCTTT. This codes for CALGASFPIPPWKPYTDKLIF.